This entry is about one T cell receptor (beta chain). No cognate antigen has been identified for it. No much larger clonotype is one base removed from it; base qualities were not supplied. The sample is drawn from a study of blood T cell repertoires in COVID-19 (dated by TCRdb to 2018 to 2021). At the level of the whole study: Collaborator samples came from the United States, Italy and Spain and covered acute and convalescent phases of COVID-19. The prospective study material was composed of cDNA or gDNA derived from T cells, B-cell-depleted T cells, or PBMCs. Deeply sampled blood TCRbeta repertoires from subjects exposed to, actively infected with, or recovered from COVID-19 were included in the dataset. The repertoires were released in a freely available public database intended as a resource for research on the immune response to SARS-CoV-2. The samples were drawn from the first 160 participants of the ongoing ImmuneRACE study and from 1,254 subjects provided by 6 global collaborators. A de-identified subject ID, COVID-19 status, age in years and sex were almost always included in the sample metadata. Where HLA class I and class II types were available, the types were taken from metadata supplied by the sample provider, not from assay-based typing.

Overall results and qualifications from the work: How much clinical and demographic metadata was included differed by source and by participant, and the metadata was provided uncurated.

The immunoSEQ Assay, a bias-controlled multiplex PCR, was used to amplify TCRbeta CDR3 regions from genomic DNA. In the paper's pipeline: The number of nucleated cells in each sample was estimated by amplification of reference gene primers within the assay. To quantify the absolute abundance of each unique TCRbeta CDR3 rearrangement, sequence reads were collapsed and filtered. For each sample, productive Simpson clonality was calculated as the square root of Simpson's diversity index across productive rearrangements. TCRdb re-hosts the immuneACCESS table, in-frame sequences only. Its copies lack some clones; in the studies checked, an unresolved V gene accounts for under half of them, and the cause for the rest is not known. Clone size and the V and J calls come from that table; the DNA yielded D and trimming. The sample has roughly 17,000 clones on record, more than 85% of them singletons. Of the sample, 5% to 7% is held by the ten largest clones.

Collaborating institutions collected whole blood in K2EDTA tubes following their own protocols. Collaborator samples were shipped for TCRbeta analysis as frozen whole blood, isolated PBMCs, or DNA extracted from either sample type. Cut back by 3 bases and 0 bases, the V and J ends lie 9 bases apart. Taken from cysteine to phenylalanine, the CDR3 has 14 residues. Here the CDR3 DNA is all that survives: 42 bases in frame from base 1. CDR1 and CDR2, per the germline V gene, are SGDLS and YYNGEE. The TCR originated in a human donor in a cohort sampled during active COVID-19. Rearrangement joined TRBV9 to TRBJ1-1, with no confident D gene call. Sequenced: peripheral blood. CDR3 reads: CASSATTMNTEAFF. In nucleotide form, the sequence is TGTGCCAGCAGCGCAACTACCATGAACACTGAAGCTTTCTTT.